The 20 T cell receptor beta chains listed next were all sequenced from one sample in a study of T cell repertoires in cytomegalovirus infection. Each CDR3 protein is one row after TCRdb ran MiXCR on the reads. Counted here are some 300,000 distinct CDR3 sequences, roughly 15% occurring once; the ten biggest clones make up around 8.1%. The specimen was PBMCs. These receptor sequences come from a human donor in good health (CMV status not recorded). Some clones in this sample may be carry-over from other donors' samples.

This clonotype was observed many times. The chain is built from TRBV7-9 and TRBJ1-2; D may be TRBD1 (5 bases). The CDR3 loop spans 14 amino acids. Looked up from germline, CDR1 is SEHNR and CDR2 is FQNEAQ (reference sequence). Trimming shortened V by 0 bases and J by 1 base, and 6 bases separated the two germline ends. The CDR3 region is CASSLAGVNYGYTF. The CDR3 coding sequence is TGTGCCAGCAGCTTAGCGGGGGTTAACTATGGCTACACCTTC.

Many counts were recorded for this clonotype. V is TRBV7-2 and J is TRBJ2-5; D remains ambiguous. V was cut by 6 bases and J by 2 bases, with 7 bases left in between. CDR3 size: 12 residues. Germline CDR1 SGHTA, CDR2 FQGNSA. Written as DNA, the CDR3 is TGTGCCAGCAGTCTATGGCAAGAGACCCAGTACTTC. Its protein product is CASSLWQETQYF. Full variable domain (outside the CDR3, taken from reference TRBV7-2 and TRBJ2-5): GAGVSQSPSNKVTEKGKDVELRCDPISGHTALYWYRQSLGQGLEFLIYFQGNSAPDKSGLPSDRFSAERTGGSVSTLTIQRTQQEDSAVYLCASSLWQETQYFGPGTRLLVL.

This clonotype was counted at least ten times. The genes are TRBV4-3 and TRBJ2-1, with TRBD2 as a possible D gene (6 bases). V was trimmed by 1 base and J by 8 bases, leaving 15 bases between them. Per the germline V gene, CDR1 is LGHNA and CDR2 is YSLEER. The CDR3 consists of 15 residues. The CDR3 nucleotides are TGCGCCAGCAGCCAAGGCGGGGAGACGTGGGATGAGCAGTTCTTC. This translates into CASSQGGETWDEQFF.

The chain recombines TRBV3-1 with TRBJ1-5; TRBD1 matches 8 bases. The CDR3 extends over 17 amino acids. Germline V gene lookup returns CDR1 LGHDT and CDR2 YNNKEL (reference sequence). Trimming took 0 bases from V and 3 from J; bases not matched to a gene: 7. The CDR3 DNA is TGTGCCAGCAGCCAAGACCTTTGGACAGGGCACAATCAGCCCCAGCATTTT. It yields the protein CASSQDLWTGHNQPQHF.

There are many counts of this clonotype. V and J are TRBV6-1 and TRBJ2-5; tentatively, D is TRBD1 (5 bases). The V gene lost 8 bases and the J gene lost 7 bases, with 14 bases spanning the gap. This CDR3 is 12 amino acids long. Looked up from germline, CDR1 is MNHNS and CDR2 is SASEGT. The CDR3 coding sequence is TGTGCCAGCGGAGACAGTTTGGGGACCCAGTACTTC. As protein: CASGDSLGTQYF.

In DNA form, the CDR3 reads TGTGCCAGCAGTGCTGGGAGTGGAGTCTATGGCTACACCTTC. Encoded protein: CASSAGSGVYGYTF. V is TRBV2 and J is TRBJ1-2; D unresolved. V lost 4 bases to trimming and J lost 4 bases, with 13 bases between them. Germline V gene sequence: CDR1 SNHLY, CDR2 FYNNEI. The CDR3 consists of 14 residues.

This clonotype was seen at least ten times. This chain joins TRBV28 and TRBJ2-7, with D unresolved. The ends were cut back, 6 bases at V and 0 bases at J, with 9 bases in the middle. This CDR3 has 13 residues. CDR1 is MDHEN, CDR2 SYDVKM, per germline. The CDR3: CASSPGSSYEQYF. The CDR3 DNA follows: TGTGCCAGCAGCCCCGGGTCCTCCTACGAGCAGTACTTC.

V and J are TRBV2 and TRBJ2-7, with 9 positions matching TRBD1. Germline-derived CDR1 and CDR2 are SNHLY and FYNNEI. J lost 6 bases, V lost 8 bases, and 8 bases had no gene match. The CDR3 covers 13 residues. The CDR3 coding sequence is TGTGCCAGCGGGACAGGGTATCGGGGCGAGCAGTACTTC. This translates into CASGTGYRGEQYF.

Only a few counts were recorded for this clonotype. The chain uses TRBV5-1 and TRBJ2-5, with a weak D call TRBD1 (5 bases). CDR1 SGHRS and CDR2 YFSETQ come from the germline V gene. This CDR3 is built from 18 residues. V dropped 0 bases and J dropped 5 bases, with 23 bases sitting between them. CDR3 DNA: TGCGCCAGCAGCTTGGCCGTCAGGGTTGGTATGTTTTGGGAGACCCAGTACTTC. Protein sequence: CASSLAVRVGMFWETQYF.

V gene TRBV28 combines with J gene TRBJ2-7, with no clear D. The CDR3 length is 15 residues. The V and J ends lost 3 bases and 1 base respectively, with 13 bases between them. From germline, CDR1 is MDHEN and CDR2 SYDVKM. The CDR3 DNA sequence: TGTGCCAGCAGTTTTGCAGAACTTATATCCTACGAGCAGTACTTC. Translated: CASSFAELISYEQYF.

This clonotype showed up many times. The chain couples TRBV7-9 to TRBJ1-2; D unresolved. Germline CDR1 is SEHNR and CDR2 is FQNEAQ (reference sequence). The CDR3 runs 14 residues. The ends were cut back, 2 bases at V and 4 bases at J, with 11 bases in the middle. CDR3 sequence reads: CASSLMGDIYGYTF. The CDR3 nucleotides are TGTGCCAGCAGCTTAATGGGCGACATCTATGGCTACACCTTC.

This clonotype was observed many times. J is TRBJ2-3 and V is TRBV6-5, with TRBD2 identical over 12 bases. This CDR3 is 17 amino acids long. With V trimmed by 5 bases and J by 0 bases, 6 bases remained unmatched. Germline V gene data show CDR1 as MNHEY and CDR2 as SVGAGI. This CDR3 reads CASSRFGLAGSTDTQYF. In DNA form, the CDR3 reads TGTGCCAGCAGTCGATTCGGACTAGCGGGAAGCACAGATACGCAGTATTTT.

This clonotype has only a few counts. The chain links TRBV7-2 to TRBJ1-5, with a possible D match to TRBD1 (5 bases). The CDR3 is made up of 18 amino acids. The V gene lost 5 bases and the J gene lost 5 bases, with 25 bases spanning the gap. CDR1 and CDR2 (germline): SGHTA, FQGNSA. The CDR3: CASSPSTKIRRGDQPQHF. The CDR3 bases are TGTGCCAGCAGCCCATCCACCAAAATAAGGCGGGGCGATCAGCCCCAGCATTTT.

This clonotype has only a few counts. Mismatch with germline at one junction end may stem from a read error. The chain combines TRBV29-1 with TRBJ2-1, with TRBD2 identical over 12 bases. The CDR3 totals 11 residues. Germline CDR1 is SQVTM and CDR2 is ANQGSEA. The CDR3 sequence: CSAGLAGSFCF. The CDR3 nucleotides are TGCAGCGCCGGACTAGCGGGGTCGTTCTGCTTC.

In this sample, this clonotype turned up a few times. The chain carries TRBV19 and TRBJ2-2; tentative D call: TRBD2 (6 bases). The germline CDR1 and CDR2 sequences are LNHDA and SQIVND (reference sequence). CDR3 size: 15 residues. The V end was cut by 7 bases, the J end by 4 bases, with 16 bases between. The CDR3 reads CASKARDLVTGELFF. In nucleotides, the CDR3 is TGTGCCAGTAAAGCGCGGGACCTCGTCACCGGGGAGCTGTTTTTT.

This clonotype was detected ten times or more. V and J are TRBV20-1 and TRBJ2-7; tentative D call: TRBD1 (6 bases). Trimming removed 0 bases from V and 3 bases from J, with 15 bases in between. Germline lookup yields CDR1 DFQATT and CDR2 SNEGSKA (reference sequence). The CDR3 spans 15 residues. The CDR3 spells CSARDERGFGYEQYF. The CDR3 DNA is TGCAGTGCTAGAGATGAGAGGGGGTTTGGCTACGAGCAGTACTTC.

This clonotype was seen many times. This chain joins TRBV6-2 or TRBV6-3 and TRBJ1-1; D gene unclear. The CDR3 extends over 12 amino acids. Trimming took 5 bases from V and 2 from J, leaving 6 bases between them. Per germline, CDR1 MNHEY and CDR2 SVGEGT. The CDR3, as DNA: TGTGCCAGCAGTCGCTACAACACTGAAGCTTTCTTT. Translating it yields CASSRYNTEAFF.

By sample share, this clonotype is medium-sized (0.01 to 0.1%). V usage is TRBV19 and J usage is TRBJ2-7, with D possibly TRBD1 on 5 matching bases. V was clipped by 3 bases and J by 6 bases, with 12 bases between them. Germline V CDR1 and CDR2: LNHDA, SQIVND (reference sequence). CDR3 length: 13 residues. This chain's CDR3 is CASSIAVGAEQYV. DNA of the CDR3: TGTGCCAGTAGTATTGCGGTAGGGGCCGAGCAGTACGTC.

V usage is TRBV20-1 and J usage is TRBJ2-3; 13 bases are a match to TRBD2. The CDR3 is made up of 19 amino acids. Losses at the gene ends were 0 bases for V and 4 bases for J; bases not matched to a gene: 13. Germline lookup yields CDR1 DFQATT and CDR2 SNEGSKA (reference sequence). In nucleotides, the CDR3 is TGCAGTGCTAGAGATCCCATCCGGACTAGCGGGAGTTGGCCAGATACGCAGTATTTT. This encodes CSARDPIRTSGSWPDTQYF.

In DNA, the CDR3 is TGTGCCACCTCAAGCCGGGGTAACACCGGGGAGCTGTTTTTT. Protein sequence: CATSSRGNTGELFF. V and J are TRBV7-2 and TRBJ2-2; a possible D gene is TRBD2 (5 bases). CDR3 length: 14 residues. V lost 10 bases, J lost 2 bases, and 14 bases lay in between. The germline CDR1 and CDR2 sequences are SGHTA and FQGNSA.